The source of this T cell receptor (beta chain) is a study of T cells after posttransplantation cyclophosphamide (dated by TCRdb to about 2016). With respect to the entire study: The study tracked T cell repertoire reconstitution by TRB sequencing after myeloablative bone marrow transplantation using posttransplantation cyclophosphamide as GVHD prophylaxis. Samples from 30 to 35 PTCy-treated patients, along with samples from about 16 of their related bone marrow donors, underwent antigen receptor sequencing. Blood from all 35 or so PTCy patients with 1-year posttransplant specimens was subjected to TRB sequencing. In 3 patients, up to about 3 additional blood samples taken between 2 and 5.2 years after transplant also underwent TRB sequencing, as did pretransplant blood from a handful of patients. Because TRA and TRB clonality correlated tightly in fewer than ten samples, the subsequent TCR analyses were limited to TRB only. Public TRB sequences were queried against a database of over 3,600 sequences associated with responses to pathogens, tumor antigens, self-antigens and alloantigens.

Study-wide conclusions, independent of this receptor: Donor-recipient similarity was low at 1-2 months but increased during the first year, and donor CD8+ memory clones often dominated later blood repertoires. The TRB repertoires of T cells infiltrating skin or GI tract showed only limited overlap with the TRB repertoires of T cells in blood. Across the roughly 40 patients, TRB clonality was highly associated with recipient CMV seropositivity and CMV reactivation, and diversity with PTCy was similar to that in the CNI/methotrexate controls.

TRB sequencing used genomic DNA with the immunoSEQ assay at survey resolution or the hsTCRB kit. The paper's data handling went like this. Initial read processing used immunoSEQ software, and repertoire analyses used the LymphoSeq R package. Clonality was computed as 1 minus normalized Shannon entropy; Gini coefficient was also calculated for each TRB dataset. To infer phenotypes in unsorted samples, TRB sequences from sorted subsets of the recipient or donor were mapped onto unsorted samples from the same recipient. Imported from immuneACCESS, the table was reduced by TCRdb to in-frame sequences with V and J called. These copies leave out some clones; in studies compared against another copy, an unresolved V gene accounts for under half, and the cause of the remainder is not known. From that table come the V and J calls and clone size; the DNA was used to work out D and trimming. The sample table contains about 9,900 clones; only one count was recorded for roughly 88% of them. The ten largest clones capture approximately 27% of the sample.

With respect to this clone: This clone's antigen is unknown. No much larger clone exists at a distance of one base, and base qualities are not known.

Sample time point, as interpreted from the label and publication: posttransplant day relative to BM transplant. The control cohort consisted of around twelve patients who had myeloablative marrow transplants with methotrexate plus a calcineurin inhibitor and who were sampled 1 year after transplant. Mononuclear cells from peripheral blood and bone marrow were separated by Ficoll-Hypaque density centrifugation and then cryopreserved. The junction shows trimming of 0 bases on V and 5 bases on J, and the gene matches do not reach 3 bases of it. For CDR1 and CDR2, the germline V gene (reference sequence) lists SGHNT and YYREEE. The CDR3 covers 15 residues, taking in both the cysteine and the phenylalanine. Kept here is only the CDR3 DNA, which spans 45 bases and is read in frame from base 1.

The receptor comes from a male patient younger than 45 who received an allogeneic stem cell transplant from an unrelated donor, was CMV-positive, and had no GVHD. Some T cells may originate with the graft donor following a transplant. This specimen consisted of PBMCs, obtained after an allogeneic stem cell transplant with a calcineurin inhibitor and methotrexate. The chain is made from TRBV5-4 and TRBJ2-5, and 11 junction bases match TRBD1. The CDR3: CASSLGTGGRETQYF. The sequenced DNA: TGTGCCAGCAGCTTGGGGACAGGGGGCCGCGAGACCCAGTACTTC.